The sample holds one count of the clone carrying this TCR beta chain. Trimming removed 6 bases from V and 0 bases from J, with 11 bases in between. This CDR3 contains 15 residues. CDR1 and CDR2 (germline): MNHEY, SVGAGI. The assay was immunoSEQ multiplex PCR, and TCRdb's table has in-frame clones only and misses some. Of 1.4 million or so clones in the sample, 98% were seen once. The sample comes from a study of shared clonotypes between healthy human individuals. Specimen: naive CD4+ T cells sorted from blood. The subset here: CD45RA+ positively selected. The sequence was collected from a man aged 25-45 years in good health. This chain uses TRBV6-5 with TRBJ1-4; weak D call: TRBD1 (5 bases). The DNA of the CDR3 is TGTGCCAGCAGACATGACAGAGCAACTAATGAAAAACTGTTTTTT. It codes for CASRHDRATNEKLFF.